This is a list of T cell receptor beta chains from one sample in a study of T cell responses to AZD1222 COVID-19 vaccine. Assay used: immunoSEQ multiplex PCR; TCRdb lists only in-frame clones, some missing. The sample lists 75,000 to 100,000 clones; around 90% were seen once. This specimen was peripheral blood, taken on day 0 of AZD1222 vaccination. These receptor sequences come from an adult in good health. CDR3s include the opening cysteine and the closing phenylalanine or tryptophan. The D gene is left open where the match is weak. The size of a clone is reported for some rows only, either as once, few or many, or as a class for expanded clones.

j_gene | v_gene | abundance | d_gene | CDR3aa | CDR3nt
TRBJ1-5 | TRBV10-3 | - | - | CAISENNQPQHF | TGTGCCATCAGTGAAAACAATCAGCCCCAGCATTTT
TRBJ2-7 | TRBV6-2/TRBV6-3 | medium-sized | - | CASSYFRDNTYEQYF | TGTGCCAGCAGTTACTTCCGGGACAATACCTACGAGCAGTACTTC
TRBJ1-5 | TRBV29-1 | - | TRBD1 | CSAGTGVDQPQHF | TGCAGCGCCGGGACAGGGGTCGATCAGCCCCAGCATTTT
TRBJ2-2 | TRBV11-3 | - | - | CASKGGRDTGELLF | TGTGCCAGCAAAGGAGGGCGAGACACCGGGGAGCTGCTTTTT
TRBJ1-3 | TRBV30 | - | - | CAWNTGSNSGNTIYF | TGTGCCTGGAATACAGGCTCTAACTCTGGAAACACCATATATTTT
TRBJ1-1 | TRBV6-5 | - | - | CASSKEHQNTEAFF | TGTGCCAGCTCAAAGGAACATCAGAACACTGAAGCTTTCTTT
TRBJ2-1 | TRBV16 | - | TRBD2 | CASSNSGLLAGFSSYNEQFF | TGTGCCAGCAGCAATTCCGGCTTACTAGCGGGATTTAGCTCCTACAATGAGCAGTTCTTC
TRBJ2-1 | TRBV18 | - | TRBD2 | CASSLGTSGRGYNEQFF | TGTGCCAGCTCACTAGGGACTAGCGGGAGGGGATACAATGAGCAGTTCTTC
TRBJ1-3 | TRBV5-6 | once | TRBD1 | CASSPTGGLANTIYF | TGTGCCAGCAGCCCTACAGGGGGCCTTGCAAACACCATATATTTT
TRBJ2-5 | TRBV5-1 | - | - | CASSVQERETQYF | TGCGCCAGCAGCGTTCAGGAGCGAGAGACCCAGTACTTC
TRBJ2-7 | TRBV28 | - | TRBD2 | CASSGTSGRASEQYF | TGTGCCAGCAGTGGAACTAGCGGGAGGGCCTCCGAGCAGTACTTC
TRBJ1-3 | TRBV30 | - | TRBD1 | CAWSVPGQGNTIYF | TGTGCCTGGAGTGTCCCGGGACAGGGAAACACCATATATTTT
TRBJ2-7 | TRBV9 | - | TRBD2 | CASSTEGLAAYEQYF | TGTGCCAGCAGCACGGAAGGGCTAGCGGCCTACGAGCAGTACTTC
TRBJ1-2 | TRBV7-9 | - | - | CASSLVTGLTNYGYTF | TGTGCCAGCAGCTTAGTTACAGGGTTAACTAACTATGGCTACACCTTC
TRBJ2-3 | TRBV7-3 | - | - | CASSLSGPGRGTDTQYF | TGTGCCAGCAGCTTAAGCGGGCCGGGGAGAGGCACAGATACGCAGTATTTT
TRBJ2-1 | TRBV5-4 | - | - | CASSWAGTYNEQFF | TGTGCCAGCAGCTGGGCGGGGACCTACAATGAGCAGTTCTTC
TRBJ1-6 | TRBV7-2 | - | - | CASTLAMGNSPLHF | TGTGCCAGCACCCTCGCGATGGGTAATTCACCCCTCCACTTT
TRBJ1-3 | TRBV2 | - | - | CASRGRSSGNTIYF | TGTGCCAGCAGAGGACGGAGCTCTGGAAACACCATATATTTT
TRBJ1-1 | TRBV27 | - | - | CASSFSRGTEAFF | TGTGCCAGCAGTTTCAGCCGGGGAACTGAAGCTTTCTTT
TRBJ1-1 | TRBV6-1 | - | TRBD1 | CASREGGQVATEAFF | TGTGCCAGCAGGGAAGGGGGACAGGTGGCCACTGAAGCTTTCTTT
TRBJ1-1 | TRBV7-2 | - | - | CASSLGGPGSAFF | TGTGCCAGCAGCTTAGGGGGCCCCGGCTCCGCTTTCTTT
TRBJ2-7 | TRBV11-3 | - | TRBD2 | CASSYGLADVYEQYF | TGTGCCAGCAGCTATGGACTAGCGGACGTCTACGAGCAGTACTTC
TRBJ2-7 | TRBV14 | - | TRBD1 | CASSGTENVYEQYF | TGTGCCAGCAGCGGGACAGAAAATGTTTACGAGCAGTACTTC
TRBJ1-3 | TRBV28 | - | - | CASSLWGGPSSGNTIYF | TGTGCCAGCAGTTTATGGGGGGGGCCTAGCTCTGGAAACACCATATATTTT
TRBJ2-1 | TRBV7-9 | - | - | CASSKDGLNEQFF | TGTGCCAGCAGTAAGGACGGGCTTAATGAGCAGTTCTTC
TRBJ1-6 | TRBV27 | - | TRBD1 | CASSLSSGQNSPLHF | TGTGCCAGCAGTTTATCGTCGGGACAGAATTCACCCCTCCACTTT
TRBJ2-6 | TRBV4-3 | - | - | CASSQDRQSGANVLTF | TGCGCCAGCAGCCAAGATCGGCAATCTGGGGCCAACGTCCTGACTTTC
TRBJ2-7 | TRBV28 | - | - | CASSWADEQYF | TGTGCCAGCAGTTGGGCAGACGAGCAGTACTTC
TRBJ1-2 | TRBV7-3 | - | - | CASSFGPGEGISYGYTF | TGTGCCAGCAGCTTCGGCCCTGGTGAGGGGATTAGCTATGGCTACACCTTC
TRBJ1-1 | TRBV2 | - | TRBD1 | CASRPGQEYTEAFF | TGTGCCAGCAGACCGGGACAGGAATACACTGAAGCTTTCTTT
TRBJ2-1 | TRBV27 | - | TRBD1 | CASSSRDRVYNEQFF | TGTGCCAGCAGTTCCCGGGACAGGGTATACAATGAGCAGTTCTTC
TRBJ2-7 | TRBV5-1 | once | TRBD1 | CASSFGTGYNEQYF | TGCGCCAGCAGCTTTGGGACAGGGTACAACGAGCAGTACTTC
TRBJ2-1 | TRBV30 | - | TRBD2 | CAWSESGAGGLDEQFF | TGTGCCTGGAGTGAATCGGGAGCGGGAGGGTTAGATGAGCAGTTCTTC
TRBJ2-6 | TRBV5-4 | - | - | CASSSSSGANVLTF | TGTGCCAGCAGCTCTAGTTCTGGGGCCAACGTCCTGACTTTC
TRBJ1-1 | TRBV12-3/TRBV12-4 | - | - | CASSFPREAFF | TGTGCCAGCAGTTTCCCCCGTGAAGCTTTCTTT
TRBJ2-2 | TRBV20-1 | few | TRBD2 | CSASPPGTSGGRHAGELFF | TGCAGTGCTAGTCCCCCCGGGACTAGCGGGGGGCGCCACGCCGGGGAGCTGTTTTTT
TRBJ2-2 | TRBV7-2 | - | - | CASSLMSLNIGELFF | TGTGCCAGCAGCTTAATGTCTCTGAACATCGGGGAGCTGTTTTTT
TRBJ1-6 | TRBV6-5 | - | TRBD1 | CASSYTGQRGPLHF | TGTGCCAGCAGTTACACGGGACAGCGTGGCCCCCTCCACTTT
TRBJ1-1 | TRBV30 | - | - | CAWSVGRGNTEAFF | TGTGCCTGGAGTGTGGGCAGGGGAAACACTGAAGCTTTCTTT
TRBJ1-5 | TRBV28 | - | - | CASIPEQGGWNQPQHF | TGTGCCAGCATCCCAGAACAGGGAGGATGGAATCAGCCCCAGCATTTT
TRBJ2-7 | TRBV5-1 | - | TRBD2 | CASSLAMGLAGGYEQYF | TGCGCCAGCAGCTTGGCCATGGGACTAGCGGGAGGTTACGAGCAGTACTTC
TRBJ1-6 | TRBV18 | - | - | CASSPLGTVNSPLHF | TGTGCCAGCTCACCCTTGGGGACGGTTAATTCACCCCTCCACTTT
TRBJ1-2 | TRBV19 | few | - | CASRPPGTANYGYTF | TGTGCCAGTAGACCTCCCGGGACGGCTAACTATGGCTACACCTTC
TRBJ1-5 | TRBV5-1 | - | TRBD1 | CASSPGTGNQPQHF | TGCGCCAGCAGCCCCGGGACAGGGAATCAGCCCCAGCATTTT
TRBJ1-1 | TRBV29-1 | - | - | CSVDGGSFTEAFF | TGCAGCGTTGATGGGGGCAGCTTCACTGAAGCTTTCTTT
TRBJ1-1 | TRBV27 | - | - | CASSLEGGTEAFF | TGTGCCAGCAGTTTAGAGGGCGGGACTGAAGCTTTCTTT
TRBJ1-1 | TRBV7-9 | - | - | CASSFYREMNTEAFF | TGTGCCAGCAGCTTTTACAGGGAAATGAACACTGAAGCTTTCTTT
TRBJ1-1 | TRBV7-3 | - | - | CASSPSRAAEAFF | TGTGCCAGCAGCCCCTCGCGCGCTGCTGAAGCTTTCTTT
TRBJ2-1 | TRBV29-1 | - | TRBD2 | CSVDRTSGTTSEQFF | TGCAGCGTTGACCGGACTAGCGGGACGACCTCCGAGCAGTTCTTC
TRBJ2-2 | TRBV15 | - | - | CATSKIRVAGELFF | TGTGCCACCAGCAAAATAAGGGTCGCCGGGGAGCTGTTTTTT
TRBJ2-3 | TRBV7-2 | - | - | CASSFGGTDTQYF | TGTGCCAGCAGCTTTGGGGGCACAGATACGCAGTATTTT
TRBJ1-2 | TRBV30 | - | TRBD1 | CAWIQNRDRARGYTF | TGTGCCTGGATCCAGAACCGGGACAGGGCCAGGGGCTACACCTTC
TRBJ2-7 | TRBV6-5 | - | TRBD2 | CASTLDSGGFYEQYF | TGTGCCAGCACCCTGGATTCCGGGGGGTTCTACGAGCAGTACTTC
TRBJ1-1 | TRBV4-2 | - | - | CASSQDPTGTATEAFF | TGTGCCAGCAGCCAAGATCCCACAGGGACGGCCACTGAAGCTTTCTTT